This passage covers 18 T cell receptor beta chains from one sample sequenced in a study of shared clonotypes between healthy human individuals. Sequenced by immunoSEQ multiplex PCR; TCRdb stores in-frame clones only, minus some. The sample contains 2.3 million or so clones, just over 90% of which appear only once. Sequencing input: naive CD4+ T cells from PBMCs. Subset defined: CD45RA+ positively selected. These receptors originate from a man between 18 and 35 years old in good health. Some clones in this sample may be carry-over from other donors' samples.

This chain joins TRBV29-1 and TRBJ2-7; TRBD2 matches at 9 bases. After removal of 3 bases from V and 5 bases from J, the junction contained 5 bases not matched to a gene. The germline V gene encodes CDR1 SQVTM and CDR2 ANQGSEA. The CDR3 extends over 13 amino acids. CDR3 sequence reads: CSVDGERGDEQYF. CDR3 coding DNA: TGCAGCGTTGACGGCGAGCGGGGGGACGAGCAGTACTTC.

This rearrangement joins TRBV2 to TRBJ1-5; D gene unclear. The ends were cut back, 7 bases at V and 4 bases at J, with 17 bases in the middle. CDR1 and CDR2 from the germline V gene are SNHLY and FYNNEI. The CDR3 runs 15 residues. For the CDR3, the DNA is TGTGCCAGCACCCCGTCAGATATCAGGAATCAGCCCCAGCATTTT. Its protein is CASTPSDIRNQPQHF.

The V gene is TRBV30, the J gene TRBJ1-3; 9 bases align to TRBD1. Germline-derived CDR1 and CDR2 are GTSNPN and SVGIG (reference sequence). There are 12 residues in the CDR3. V shed 5 bases and J 6 bases; nucleotides not matched to a gene: 2. The CDR3 region is CAWGTGINTIYF. The CDR3 nucleotides are TGTGCCTGGGGGACAGGGATAAACACCATATATTTT.

This sequence joins TRBV9 and TRBJ2-3; D call uncertain. Germline V lookup: CDR1 SGDLS, CDR2 YYNGEE. The CDR3 is made up of 14 amino acids. V gave up 0 bases and J gave up 2 bases, with 7 bases separating them. The CDR3 DNA reads as TGTGCCAGCAGCGTAGTAACCACCACAGATACGCAGTATTTT. Residues: CASSVVTTTDTQYF.

Only one count was recorded for this clone. This chain links TRBV27 with TRBJ1-2; 7 bases are a match to TRBD1. J lost 5 bases, V lost 5 bases, and 8 bases had no gene match. The CDR3 totals 14 residues. Germline V lookup: CDR1 MNHEY, CDR2 SMNVEV (reference sequence). Here the CDR3 reads CASSPLSGGYGYTF. Here the CDR3 DNA reads TGTGCCAGCAGTCCACTATCAGGGGGATATGGCTACACCTTC.

Turning to this clone: Other DNA sequences within the sample encode an identical CDR3. This chain uses TRBV7-9 with TRBJ1-1; D may be TRBD1 (5 bases). CDR3 length: 14 amino acids. From germline, CDR1 is SEHNR and CDR2 FQNEAQ (reference sequence). With 3 bases removed from V and 0 bases from J, the gap between germline ends came to 8 bases. The CDR3 region is CASSFGGMNTEAFF. Written as DNA, the CDR3 is TGTGCCAGCAGCTTTGGGGGTATGAACACTGAAGCTTTCTTT.

The V gene is TRBV6-1, the J gene TRBJ1-4, with D unclear. The CDR3 is made up of 13 amino acids. The V gene's germline CDR1 is MNHNS and CDR2 SASEGT. The ends were cut back, 4 bases at V and 8 bases at J, with 11 bases in the middle. The CDR3 is CASSVNLREKLFF. The DNA of the CDR3 is TGTGCCAGCAGTGTGAATTTAAGGGAAAAACTGTTTTTT.

This chain links TRBV7-8 with TRBJ2-5; D gene unclear. Germline V gives CDR1 SGHVS, CDR2 FQNEAQ. Trimming removed 8 bases at V and 3 bases at J, with 10 bases between. This CDR3 contains 12 residues. CDR3 nucleotide sequence: TGTGCCAGCCGGATAGTCAAAGAGACCCAGTACTTC. Translating it yields CASRIVKETQYF.

The chain employs TRBV28 and TRBJ1-6, with no clear D. Per the germline V gene, CDR1 is MDHEN and CDR2 is SYDVKM. The V gene lost 10 bases and the J gene lost 16 bases, with 17 bases spanning the gap. This CDR3 region has 11 residues. The CDR3 bases are TGTGCCACCCAGTTAGCGTACGTACTCCACTTT. This sequence encodes CATQLAYVLHF.

J is TRBJ2-7 and V is TRBV5-1; 11 bases align to TRBD1. V was clipped by 4 bases and J by 6 bases; unmatched bases: 6. The CDR3 has 14 residues. Germline assignment: CDR1 SGHRS and CDR2 YFSETQ. The DNA for the CDR3 is TGCGCCAGCAGCCGGGACAGGGGGTTTTCCGAGCAGTACTTC. It encodes CASSRDRGFSEQYF.

The CDR3 nucleotides are TGTGCCAGCAGCTTAGAGCCCAATGAGCAGTTCTTC. It specifies CASSLEPNEQFF. The V and J genes are TRBV5-4 and TRBJ2-1; D is unresolved. V gave up 2 bases and J gave up 6 bases, with 6 bases separating them. In germline, CDR1 is SGHNT, CDR2 YYREEE (reference sequence). The CDR3 has 12 amino acids.

This clone is a singleton in its sample. J is TRBJ1-2 and V is TRBV9; TRBD1 might be the D (6 bases). V was trimmed by 3 bases and J by 6 bases, leaving 18 bases between them. Germline CDR1 and CDR2: SGDLS and YYNGEE. The CDR3 sequence is 15 residues long. As DNA, the CDR3 is TGTGCCAGCAGCGCTCAGGGGTTTTATTCGGATGGCTACACCTTC. The encoded protein is CASSAQGFYSDGYTF.

This clone occurred a few times. This rearrangement joins TRBV18 to TRBJ1-1, with 7 bases identical to TRBD1. V shed 5 bases and J 3 bases; nucleotides not matched to a gene: 9. Per germline, CDR1 KGHSH and CDR2 LQKENI. The CDR3 is made up of 15 amino acids. Here the CDR3 DNA reads TGTGCCAGCTCAACCACCCAGGGGGTCGACACTGAAGCTTTCTTT. Translated, it gives CASSTTQGVDTEAFF.

The chain employs TRBV7-9 and TRBJ2-7, with TRBD2 identical over 10 bases. Germline CDR1 SEHNR, CDR2 FQNEAQ (reference sequence). Trimming took 6 bases from V and 2 from J; bases not matched to a gene: 13. The CDR3 spans 17 residues. The CDR3: CASSASASGSTTYEQYF. In DNA, the CDR3 is TGTGCCAGCAGTGCGTCGGCTAGCGGGAGCACCACCTACGAGCAGTACTTC. The full variable domain, its missing parts supplied by reference TRBV7-9 and TRBJ2-7, is DTGVSQNPRHKITKRGQNVTFRCDPISEHNRLYWYRQTLGQGPEFLTYFQNEAQLEKSRLLSDRFSAERPKGSFSTLEIQRTEQGDSAMYLCASSASASGSTTYEQYFGPGTRLTVT.

The rearrangement links TRBV11-2 to TRBJ2-5, with a possible D match to TRBD1 (6 bases). The germline V and J ends were trimmed by 0 bases and 7 bases, with 18 bases remaining between them. Germline V CDR1 and CDR2: SGHAT, FQNNGV. This CDR3 is built from 16 residues. CDR3 protein: CASSLDRVQGTGTQYF. CDR3 DNA sequence: TGTGCCAGCAGCTTAGATAGGGTTCAGGGGACCGGGACCCAGTACTTC.

J is TRBJ2-7 and V is TRBV28; 10 nucleotides line up with TRBD1. The germline CDR1 and CDR2 sequences are MDHEN and SYDVKM. The V gene end was trimmed by 6 bases and the J gene end by 4 bases; junction bases not matched to a gene: 15. The CDR3 is 17 residues long. The chain's CDR3 is CASSRPRPGGQGYEQYF. In DNA, the CDR3 is TGTGCCAGCAGCCGACCGCGCCCGGGGGGACAGGGGTACGAGCAGTACTTC.

V is TRBV7-8 and J is TRBJ1-3; possible D gene TRBD1, 5 bases. The CDR3 covers 15 residues. V lost 5 bases, J lost 4 bases, and 15 bases lay in between. Germline V lookup: CDR1 SGHVS, CDR2 FQNEAQ. DNA for the CDR3: TGTGCCAGCAGCCGAGGGGATGGGGCAGGAAACACCATATATTTT. Translating it yields CASSRGDGAGNTIYF.

The chain uses TRBV27 and TRBJ2-5, with D uncertain. CDR1 and CDR2 from the germline V gene are MNHEY and SMNVEV (reference sequence). This CDR3 has 15 amino acids. V was pared by 6 bases and J by 4 bases, with 18 bases between. For the CDR3, the DNA is TGTGCCAGCAGCCCTAAACGTCTACTTGGAGAGACCCAGTACTTC. It is translated as CASSPKRLLGETQYF.